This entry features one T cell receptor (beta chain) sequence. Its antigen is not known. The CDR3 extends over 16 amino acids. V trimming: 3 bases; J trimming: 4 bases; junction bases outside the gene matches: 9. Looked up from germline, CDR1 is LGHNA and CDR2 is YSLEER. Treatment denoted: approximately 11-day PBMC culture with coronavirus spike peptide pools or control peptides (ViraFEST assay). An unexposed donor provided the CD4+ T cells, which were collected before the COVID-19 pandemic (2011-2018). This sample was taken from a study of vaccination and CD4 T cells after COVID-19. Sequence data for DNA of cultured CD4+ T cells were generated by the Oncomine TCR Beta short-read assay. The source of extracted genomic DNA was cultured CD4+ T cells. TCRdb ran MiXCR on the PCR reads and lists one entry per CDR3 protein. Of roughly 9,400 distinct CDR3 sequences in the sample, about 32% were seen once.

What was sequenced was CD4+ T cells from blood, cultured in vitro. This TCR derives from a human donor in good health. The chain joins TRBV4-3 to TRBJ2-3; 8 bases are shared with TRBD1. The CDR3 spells CASSHLQGAGPDTQYF. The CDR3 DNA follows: TGCGCCAGCAGCCATCTTCAGGGGGCAGGTCCAGATACGCAGTATTTT.